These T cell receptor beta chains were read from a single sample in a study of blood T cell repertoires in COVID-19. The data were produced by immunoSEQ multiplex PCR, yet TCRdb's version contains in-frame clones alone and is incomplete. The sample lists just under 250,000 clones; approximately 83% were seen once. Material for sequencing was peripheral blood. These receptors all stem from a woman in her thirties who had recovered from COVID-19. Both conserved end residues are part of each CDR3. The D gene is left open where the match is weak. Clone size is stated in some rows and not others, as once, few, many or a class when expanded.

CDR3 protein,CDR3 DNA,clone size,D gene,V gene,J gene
CASSLDRGNTGELFF,TGTGCCAGCAGTTTGGACAGGGGGAACACCGGGGAGCTGTTTTTT,-,TRBD1,TRBV2,TRBJ2-2
CATSLPPGQGQWETQYF,TGTGCCACCAGCCTACCGCCGGGACAGGGCCAGTGGGAGACCCAGTACTTC,-,TRBD1,TRBV15,TRBJ2-5
CATSKGGISYNEQFF,TGTGCCACCAGCAAGGGGGGGATCTCCTACAATGAGCAGTTCTTC,-,-,TRBV15,TRBJ2-1
CATQPGTLGNTIYF,TGTGCCACCCAGCCCGGGACACTCGGAAACACCATATATTTT,few,-,TRBV6-5,TRBJ1-3
CASSPDRGKTDTQYF,TGTGCCAGCTCACCCGACAGGGGGAAGACAGATACGCAGTATTTT,-,TRBD1,TRBV18,TRBJ2-3
CSASVGPGNTIYF,TGCAGTGCTAGTGTGGGCCCTGGAAACACCATATATTTT,-,-,TRBV20-1,TRBJ1-3
CASSYSRNQPQHF,TGTGCCAGCAGTTACTCGCGGAATCAGCCCCAGCATTTT,few,-,TRBV6-2/TRBV6-3,TRBJ1-5
CSVDTGAEEQYF,TGCAGCGTTGACACAGGGGCTGAGGAGCAGTACTTC,-,TRBD1,TRBV29-1,TRBJ2-7
CASREFGGARPQYF,TGTGCCAGCCGCGAATTTGGGGGGGCCCGGCCCCAGTACTTC,few,-,TRBV2,TRBJ2-5
CASSTLNGQAFNEKLFF,TGTGCCAGTAGTACTCTGAATGGACAGGCGTTTAATGAAAAACTGTTTTTT,-,TRBD1,TRBV19,TRBJ1-4
CASSLSQGSYTF,TGTGCCAGCAGCTTAAGTCAGGGGAGCTACACCTTC,once,-,TRBV7-9,TRBJ1-2
CASSPTDRQTLNTEAFF,TGTGCCAGCAGTCCAACGGACAGACAGACTTTGAACACTGAAGCTTTCTTT,-,-,TRBV6-2/TRBV6-3,TRBJ1-1
CASSLIAGGRFDEQFF,TGTGCCAGCAGCCTTATAGCGGGGGGGCGATTCGATGAGCAGTTCTTC,-,TRBD2,TRBV13,TRBJ2-1
CASSPLSGYNEQFF,TGTGCCAGCAGCCCTCTATCAGGTTACAATGAGCAGTTCTTC,-,-,TRBV5-5,TRBJ2-1
CASSLEIGGPGTDTQYF,TGCGCCAGCAGCTTGGAGATCGGGGGGCCAGGCACAGATACGCAGTATTTT,-,-,TRBV5-1,TRBJ2-3
CASSGTSGAYNEQFF,TGTGCCAGCAGTGGAACTAGCGGGGCATACAATGAGCAGTTCTTC,medium-sized,TRBD2,TRBV6-4,TRBJ2-1
CASSLGAAGSGFNEQFF,TGCGCCAGCAGCTTGGGGGCCGCGGGTAGCGGGTTCAATGAGCAGTTCTTC,-,TRBD2,TRBV5-1,TRBJ2-1
CASSLFTTGGEETQYF,TGCGCCAGCAGCTTGTTTACGACAGGGGGCGAGGAGACCCAGTACTTC,-,TRBD1,TRBV5-1,TRBJ2-5
CASSFRVGRYNEQFF,TGTGCCAGCAGCTTCAGGGTTGGGCGCTACAATGAGCAGTTCTTC,-,-,TRBV7-7,TRBJ2-1
CASILTGSGGELFF,TGTGCCAGCATCCTGACAGGGTCGGGCGGGGAGCTGTTTTTT,-,TRBD1,TRBV7-2,TRBJ2-2
CASSPGQGAREQYF,TGTGCCAGCAGCCCGGGACAGGGGGCGAGGGAGCAGTACTTC,-,TRBD1,TRBV7-7,TRBJ2-7
CASSRDRGRANVLTF,TGTGCCAGCAGCCGCGACAGGGGGCGTGCCAACGTCCTGACTTTC,-,TRBD1,TRBV5-4,TRBJ2-6
CASSKSGQVSSSGANVLTF,TGTGCCAGTAGTAAATCCGGACAGGTTTCTTCCTCTGGGGCCAACGTCCTGACTTTC,-,TRBD1,TRBV19,TRBJ2-6
CASSYQGQGGGYTF,TGTGCCAGCAGTTACCAGGGACAGGGGGGCGGCTACACCTTC,-,TRBD1,TRBV6-6,TRBJ1-2
CASSTSGTNNSPLHF,TGTGCCAGTAGTACCTCCGGGACAAATAATTCACCCCTCCACTTT,-,-,TRBV19,TRBJ1-6
CASSYYTEAFF,TGTGCCAGCAGTTATTATACTGAAGCTTTCTTT,-,-,TRBV6-5,TRBJ1-1
CASLESTGGYEAFF,TGTGCCAGTCTAGAATCGACAGGGGGTTATGAAGCTTTCTTT,many,TRBD1,TRBV19,TRBJ1-1
CASSLRQGVCGNTIYF,TGTGCCAGCAGTCTACGACAGGGGGTTTGTGGAAACACCATATATTTT,-,TRBD1,TRBV6-8,TRBJ1-3
CASRVDKNRFNNSPLHF,TGTGCCAGCAGGGTCGACAAGAATAGATTTAATAATTCACCCCTCCACTTT,-,-,TRBV27,TRBJ1-6
CASSQDVPGLAGNNEQFF,TGCGCCAGCAGCCAAGATGTGCCCGGACTAGCGGGGAACAATGAGCAGTTCTTC,-,TRBD2,TRBV4-3,TRBJ2-1
CASNPQGRTEAFF,TGTGCCAGCAACCCACAGGGGAGGACTGAAGCTTTCTTT,-,TRBD1,TRBV6-2/TRBV6-3,TRBJ1-1
CSVLLRGQRAPEQFF,TGCAGCGTCCTATTGAGGGGCCAGCGGGCTCCTGAGCAGTTCTTC,-,-,TRBV29-1,TRBJ2-1
CASSGDGLAGFYEQYF,TGTGCCAGCAGCGGAGACGGACTAGCGGGCTTCTACGAGCAGTACTTC,-,TRBD2,TRBV11-2,TRBJ2-7
CASSVAHGGELFF,TGTGCCAGCAGCGTAGCTCACGGCGGGGAGCTGTTTTTT,-,-,TRBV9,TRBJ2-2
CASRGRGTKNIQYF,TGTGCCAGCAGAGGCAGGGGGACCAAAAACATTCAGTACTTC,-,TRBD1,TRBV2,TRBJ2-4
CASRSNRGRDEKLFF,TGTGCCAGCCGCTCGAACAGGGGGCGGGATGAAAAACTGTTTTTT,-,TRBD1,TRBV28,TRBJ1-4
CASSQEGGTGGNEKLFF,TGTGCCAGCAGCCAAGAAGGAGGGACAGGGGGAAACGAAAAACTGTTTTTT,-,TRBD1,TRBV3-1/TRBV3-2,TRBJ1-4
CASSLEGLEVGEQFF,TGTGCCAGCAGCTTGGAGGGACTAGAAGTAGGTGAGCAGTTCTTC,-,TRBD2,TRBV5-5,TRBJ2-1
CASRSDRSNYGYTF,TGTGCCAGCAGGTCGGACAGGTCGAACTATGGCTACACCTTC,-,TRBD1,TRBV11-2,TRBJ1-2
CASSFTTGRNTGELFF,TGTGCCAGCAGCTTCACGACAGGGCGGAACACCGGGGAGCTGTTTTTT,-,TRBD1,TRBV7-9,TRBJ2-2
CASSPDRGPNNQPQHF,TGTGCCAGCAGCCCAGACAGGGGGCCCAATAATCAGCCCCAGCATTTT,-,TRBD1,TRBV7-8,TRBJ1-5
CASSQPGQGNQPQHF,TGCGCCAGCAGCCAACCGGGACAGGGGAATCAGCCCCAGCATTTT,-,TRBD1,TRBV4-1,TRBJ1-5
CASSFGTGGPPSSGNTIYF,TGCGCCAGCAGCTTTGGGACAGGGGGCCCCCCTAGCTCTGGAAACACCATATATTTT,-,TRBD1,TRBV5-1,TRBJ1-3
CASSGLGLAGGKNNEQFF,TGCGCCAGCAGCGGACTTGGACTAGCGGGGGGGAAAAACAATGAGCAGTTCTTC,-,TRBD2,TRBV4-1,TRBJ2-1
CASSLGQGAYEQYF,TGTGCCAGCAGCCTCGGACAGGGGGCCTACGAGCAGTACTTC,-,TRBD1,TRBV3-1/TRBV3-2,TRBJ2-7
CASSVVGVGSSGYNEQFF,TGTGCCAGCAGCGTAGTCGGGGTTGGGTCTAGCGGCTACAATGAGCAGTTCTTC,-,TRBD2,TRBV9,TRBJ2-1
CASSSTGAGNEKLFF,TGTGCCAGCAGCTCTACAGGGGCCGGGAATGAAAAACTGTTTTTT,once,TRBD1,TRBV7-8,TRBJ1-4
CASSFWKTATGGRTGELFF,TGCGCCAGCAGCTTCTGGAAAACCGCGACAGGGGGCAGGACCGGGGAGCTGTTTTTT,-,TRBD1,TRBV5-1,TRBJ2-2
CASPLTNLLAGHSKPYNEQFF,TGTGCCAGCCCGCTCACAAATTTACTAGCGGGACACAGTAAGCCGTACAATGAGCAGTTCTTC,-,TRBD2,TRBV3-1/TRBV3-2,TRBJ2-1
CASRKDRGSYEQYF,TGTGCCAGCAGAAAAGACAGGGGTTCCTACGAGCAGTACTTC,few,TRBD1,TRBV2,TRBJ2-7
CASSLLGQGAAEQFF,TGCGCCAGCAGCTTACTAGGACAGGGGGCGGCTGAGCAGTTCTTC,-,TRBD1,TRBV5-1,TRBJ2-1
CASSYRGLPNTEAFF,TGTGCCAGCAGTTACAGGGGGCTCCCGAACACTGAAGCTTTCTTT,once,TRBD1,TRBV6-5,TRBJ1-1
CASSLSGLAVETQYF,TGTGCCAGCAGCTTAAGCGGACTAGCGGTAGAGACCCAGTACTTC,-,TRBD2,TRBV7-3,TRBJ2-5
CASSAGTPASYEQYF,TGTGCCAGCAGCGCTGGGACACCGGCGTCCTACGAGCAGTACTTC,-,-,TRBV7-2,TRBJ2-7
CASSCPGQGLRPSNQPQYF,TGTGCCAGCAGCTGCCCAGGACAGGGACTACGCCCTAGCAATCAGCCCCAGTATTTT,-,-,TRBV7-9,TRBJ2-3